This TCR beta chain was captured in a study of blood T cells in healthy people across ages. Study results and limitations: TCR beta diversity per million T cells fell roughly linearly with age.

As to this clonotype: The antigen remains unidentified.

The V end lost 5 bases, the J end lost 5 bases, and 11 bases lay between the germline ends. The germline V gene encodes CDR1 MNHEY and CDR2 SMNVEV (reference sequence). This CDR3 is built from 13 residues. The use of a sample-barcoded 5' primer and a J-beta primer mix characterized a second PCR of about 7 to 12 cycles. TCRdb ran MiXCR on the 5' RACE reads and lists one entry per CDR3 protein. The sample has 700,000 or so distinct CDR3 sequences; 22% are singletons. The chain uses TRBV27 and TRBJ2-3; unclear D gene. Sequenced material: blood. The receptor was isolated from a man aged 70 or older in good health. CDR3 residues: CASSVTWRDTQYF. As DNA, the CDR3 is TGTGCCAGCAGTGTGACGTGGAGAGATACGCAGTATTTT.